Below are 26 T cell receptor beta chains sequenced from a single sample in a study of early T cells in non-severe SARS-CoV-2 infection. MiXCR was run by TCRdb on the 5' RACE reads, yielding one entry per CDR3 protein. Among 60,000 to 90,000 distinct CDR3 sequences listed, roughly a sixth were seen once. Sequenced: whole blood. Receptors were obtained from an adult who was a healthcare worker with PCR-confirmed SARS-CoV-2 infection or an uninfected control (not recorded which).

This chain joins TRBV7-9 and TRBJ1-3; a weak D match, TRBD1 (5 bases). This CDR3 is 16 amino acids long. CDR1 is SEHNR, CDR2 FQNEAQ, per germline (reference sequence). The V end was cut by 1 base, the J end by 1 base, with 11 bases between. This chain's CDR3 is CASSLDSGLSGNTIYF. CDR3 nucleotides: TGTGCCAGCAGCTTAGACTCAGGGTTATCTGGAAACACCATATATTTT. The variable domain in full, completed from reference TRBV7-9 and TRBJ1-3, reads DTGVSQNPRHKITKRGQNVTFRCDPISEHNRLYWYRQTLGQGPEFLTYFQNEAQLEKSRLLSDRFSAERPKGSFSTLEIQRTEQGDSAMYLCASSLDSGLSGNTIYFGEGSWLTVV.

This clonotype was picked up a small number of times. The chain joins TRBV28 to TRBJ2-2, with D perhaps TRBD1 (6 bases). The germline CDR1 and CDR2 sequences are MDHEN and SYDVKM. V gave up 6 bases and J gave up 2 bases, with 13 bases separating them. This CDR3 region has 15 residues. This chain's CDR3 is CASSRTRGNTGELFF. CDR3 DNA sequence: TGTGCCAGCAGCCGTACCAGGGGAAACACCGGGGAGCTGTTTTTT. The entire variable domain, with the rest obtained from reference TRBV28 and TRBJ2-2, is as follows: DVKVTQSSRYLVKRTGEKVFLECVQDMDHENMFWYRQDPGLGLRLIYFSYDVKMKEKGDIPEGYSVSREKKERFSLILESASTNQTSMYLCASSRTRGNTGELFFGEGSRLTVL.

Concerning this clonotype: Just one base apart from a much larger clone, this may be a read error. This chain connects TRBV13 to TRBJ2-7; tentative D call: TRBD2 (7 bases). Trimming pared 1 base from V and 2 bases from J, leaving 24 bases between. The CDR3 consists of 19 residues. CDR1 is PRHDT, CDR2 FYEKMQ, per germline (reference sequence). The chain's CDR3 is CASSLVPGGPTRITYEQYF. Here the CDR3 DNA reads TGTGCCAGCAGCTTAGTTCCGGGGGGCCCGACAAGGATTACCTACGAGCAGTACTTC.

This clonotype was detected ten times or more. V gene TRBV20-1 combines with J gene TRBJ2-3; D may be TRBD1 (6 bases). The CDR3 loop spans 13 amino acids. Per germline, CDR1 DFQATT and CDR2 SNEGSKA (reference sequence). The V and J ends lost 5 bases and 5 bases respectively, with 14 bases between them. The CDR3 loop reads CSAGTGSLDTQYF. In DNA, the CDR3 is TGCAGTGCTGGCACAGGGAGCTTAGATACGCAGTATTTT.

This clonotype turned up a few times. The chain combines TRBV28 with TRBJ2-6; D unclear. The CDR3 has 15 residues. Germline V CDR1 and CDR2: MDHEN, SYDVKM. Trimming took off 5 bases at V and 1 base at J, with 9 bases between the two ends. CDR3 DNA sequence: TGTGCCAGCAGTGACAATAATTCTGGGGCCAACGTCCTGACTTTC. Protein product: CASSDNNSGANVLTF. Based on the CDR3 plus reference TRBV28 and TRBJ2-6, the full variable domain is DVKVTQSSRYLVKRTGEKVFLECVQDMDHENMFWYRQDPGLGLRLIYFSYDVKMKEKGDIPEGYSVSREKKERFSLILESASTNQTSMYLCASSDNNSGANVLTFGAGSRLTVL.

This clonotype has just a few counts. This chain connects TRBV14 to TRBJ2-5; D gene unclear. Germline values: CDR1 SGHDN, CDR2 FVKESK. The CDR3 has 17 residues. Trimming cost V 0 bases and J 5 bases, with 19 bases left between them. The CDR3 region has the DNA TGTGCCAGCAGCCAAGAACCTCCTCTCATGCTGAGGGAGACCCAGTACTTC. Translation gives CASSQEPPLMLRETQYF. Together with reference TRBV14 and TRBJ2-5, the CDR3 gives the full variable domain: EAGVTQFPSHSVIEKGQTVTLRCDPISGHDNLYWYRRVMGKEIKFLLHFVKESKQDESGMPNNRFLAERTGGTYSTLKVQPAELEDSGVYFCASSQEPPLMLRETQYFGPGTRLLVL.

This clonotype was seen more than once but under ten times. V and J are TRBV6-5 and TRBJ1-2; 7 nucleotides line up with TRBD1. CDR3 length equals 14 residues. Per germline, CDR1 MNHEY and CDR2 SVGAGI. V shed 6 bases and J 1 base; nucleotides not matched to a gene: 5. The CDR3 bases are TGTGCCAGCAGCCTGGACAGGATTAACTATGGCTACACCTTC. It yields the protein CASSLDRINYGYTF.

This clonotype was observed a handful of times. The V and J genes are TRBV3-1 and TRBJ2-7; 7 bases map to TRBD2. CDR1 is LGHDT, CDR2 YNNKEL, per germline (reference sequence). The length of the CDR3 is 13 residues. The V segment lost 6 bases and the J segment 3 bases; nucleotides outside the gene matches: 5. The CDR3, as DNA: TGTGCCAGCAGGTTTACTAGCGACTACGAGCAGTACTTC. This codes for CASRFTSDYEQYF.

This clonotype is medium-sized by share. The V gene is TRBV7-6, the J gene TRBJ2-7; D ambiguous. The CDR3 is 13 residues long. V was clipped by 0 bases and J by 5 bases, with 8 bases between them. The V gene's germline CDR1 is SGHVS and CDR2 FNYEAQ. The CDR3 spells CASSLAPVHEQYF. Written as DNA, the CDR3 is TGTGCCAGCAGCTTAGCCCCCGTCCACGAGCAGTACTTC. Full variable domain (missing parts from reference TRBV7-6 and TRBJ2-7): GAGVSQSPRYKVTKRGQDVALRCDPISGHVSLYWYRQALGQGPEFLTYFNYEAQQDKSGLPNDRFSAERPEGSISTLTIQRTEQRDSAMYRCASSLAPVHEQYFGPGTRLTVT.

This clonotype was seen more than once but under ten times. This chain's CDR3 is CASSSGPGAHGGAFF. The DNA of the CDR3 is TGTGCCAGCAGCTCCGGACCGGGGGCACATGGAGGCGCTTTCTTT. The chain combines TRBV7-2 with TRBJ1-1; perhaps TRBD1 as D (6 bases). Per the germline V gene, CDR1 is SGHTA and CDR2 is FQGNSA. The CDR3 spans 15 residues. The V and J ends lost 4 bases and 11 bases respectively, with 23 bases between them.

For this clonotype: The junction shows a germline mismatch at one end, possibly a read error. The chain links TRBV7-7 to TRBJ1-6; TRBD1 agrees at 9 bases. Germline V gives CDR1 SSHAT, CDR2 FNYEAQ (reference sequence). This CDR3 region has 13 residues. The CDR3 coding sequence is TGTGCTAGCAGCGCTGGACAGGGGACACCCCTCCACTTT. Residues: CASSAGQGTPLHF.

CDR3 amino acids: CSASPSGTVRNQPQHF. The CDR3 region has the DNA TGCAGTGCTAGCCCCAGCGGGACAGTTCGCAATCAGCCCCAGCATTTT. The chain uses TRBV20-1 and TRBJ1-5; 7 bases fit TRBD1. The length of the CDR3 is 16 residues. Unmatched junction bases numbered 10, after V lost 3 bases and J lost 2 bases. Germline CDR1 DFQATT, CDR2 SNEGSKA (reference sequence).

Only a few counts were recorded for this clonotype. CDR3 nucleotides: TGTGCCAGCAGCGTAGGGAATCAGGGGTACGAGCAGTACTTC. Translation gives CASSVGNQGYEQYF. The gene calls are TRBV9 and TRBJ2-7; D is perhaps TRBD1 (6 bases). The CDR3 loop spans 14 amino acids. Germline assignment: CDR1 SGDLS and CDR2 YYNGEE. V was trimmed by 0 bases and J by 4 bases, leaving 11 bases between them.

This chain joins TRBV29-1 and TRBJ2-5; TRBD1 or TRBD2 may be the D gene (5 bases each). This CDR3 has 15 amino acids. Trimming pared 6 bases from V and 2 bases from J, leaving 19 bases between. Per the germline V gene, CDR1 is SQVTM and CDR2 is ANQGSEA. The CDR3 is CSVSRPGRTQETQYF. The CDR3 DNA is TGCAGCGTCTCAAGGCCGGGACGAACTCAAGAGACCCAGTACTTC.

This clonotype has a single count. CDR3 sequence reads: CASSFQFGESDTQYF. The DNA of the CDR3 is TGTGCCAGCAGCTTTCAATTCGGGGAATCGGATACCCAGTACTTC. This rearrangement joins TRBV11-2 to TRBJ2-5, with D possibly being TRBD2 (5 bases). Trimming shortened V by 3 bases and J by 8 bases, and 19 bases separated the two germline ends. The CDR3 is made up of 15 amino acids. Germline V lookup: CDR1 SGHAT, CDR2 FQNNGV.

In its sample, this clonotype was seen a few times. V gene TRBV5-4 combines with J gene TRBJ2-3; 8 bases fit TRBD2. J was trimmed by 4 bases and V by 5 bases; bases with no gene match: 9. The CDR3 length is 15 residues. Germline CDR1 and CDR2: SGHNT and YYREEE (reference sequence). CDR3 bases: TGTGCCAGCAGGCAGGGGACTAGTCCGCCAGATACGCAGTATTTT. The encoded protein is CASRQGTSPPDTQYF.

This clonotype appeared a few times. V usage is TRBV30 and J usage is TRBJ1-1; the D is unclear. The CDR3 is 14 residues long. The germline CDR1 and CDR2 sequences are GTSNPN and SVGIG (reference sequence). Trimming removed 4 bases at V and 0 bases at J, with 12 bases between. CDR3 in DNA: TGTGCCTGGAAAAAGGACCGTATGAACACTGAAGCTTTCTTT. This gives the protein CAWKKDRMNTEAFF.

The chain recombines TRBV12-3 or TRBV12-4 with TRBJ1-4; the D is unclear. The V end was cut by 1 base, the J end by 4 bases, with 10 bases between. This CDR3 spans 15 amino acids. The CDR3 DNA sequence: TGTGCCAGCAGTTTAGATGGAGGGCATAATGAAAAACTGTTTTTT. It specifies CASSLDGGHNEKLFF.

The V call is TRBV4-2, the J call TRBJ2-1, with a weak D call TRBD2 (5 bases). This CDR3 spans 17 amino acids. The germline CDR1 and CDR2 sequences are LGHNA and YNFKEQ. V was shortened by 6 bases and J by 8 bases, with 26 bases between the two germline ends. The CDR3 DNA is TGTGCCAGCAGTCCCGGTTCTTTTCGGGGAGAGTACGATGAGCAGTTCTTC. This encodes CASSPGSFRGEYDEQFF.

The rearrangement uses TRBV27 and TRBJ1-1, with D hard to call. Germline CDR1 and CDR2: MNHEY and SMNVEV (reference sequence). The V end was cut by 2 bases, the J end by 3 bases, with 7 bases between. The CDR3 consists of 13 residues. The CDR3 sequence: CASSLQVHTEAFF. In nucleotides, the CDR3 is TGTGCCAGCAGTTTACAGGTCCACACTGAAGCTTTCTTT.

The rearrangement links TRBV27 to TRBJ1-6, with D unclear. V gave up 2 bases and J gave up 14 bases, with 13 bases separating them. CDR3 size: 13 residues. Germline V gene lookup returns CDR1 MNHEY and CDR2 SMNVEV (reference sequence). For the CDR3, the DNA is TGTGCCAGCAGTTTAGACGTCCCGGGGACCCTCCACTTT. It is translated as CASSLDVPGTLHF.

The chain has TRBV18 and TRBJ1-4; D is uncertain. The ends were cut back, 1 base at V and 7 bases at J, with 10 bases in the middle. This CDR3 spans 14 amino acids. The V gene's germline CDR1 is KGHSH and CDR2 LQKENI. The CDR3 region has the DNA TGTGCCAGCTCACCACTCCTCGGCGGTGAAAAACTGTTTTTT. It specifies CASSPLLGGEKLFF.

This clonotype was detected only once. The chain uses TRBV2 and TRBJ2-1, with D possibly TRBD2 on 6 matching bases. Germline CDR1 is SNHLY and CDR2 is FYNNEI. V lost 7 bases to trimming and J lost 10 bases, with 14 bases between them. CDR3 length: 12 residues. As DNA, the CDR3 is TGTGCCAGCACATGGGGGGATCGAGAGCAGTTCTTC. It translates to CASTWGDREQFF.

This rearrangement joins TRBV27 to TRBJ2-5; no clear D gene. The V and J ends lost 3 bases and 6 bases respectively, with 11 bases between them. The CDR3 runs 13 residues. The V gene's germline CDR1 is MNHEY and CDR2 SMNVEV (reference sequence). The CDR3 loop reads CASSFGSFKTQYF. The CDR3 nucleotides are TGTGCCAGCAGTTTTGGGTCGTTTAAGACCCAGTACTTC.

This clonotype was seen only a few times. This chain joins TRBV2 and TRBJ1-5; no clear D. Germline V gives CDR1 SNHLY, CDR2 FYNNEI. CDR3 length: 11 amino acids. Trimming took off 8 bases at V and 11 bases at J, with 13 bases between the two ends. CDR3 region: CASRGELTQHF. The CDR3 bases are TGTGCCAGCCGGGGAGAGCTTACCCAGCATTTT.

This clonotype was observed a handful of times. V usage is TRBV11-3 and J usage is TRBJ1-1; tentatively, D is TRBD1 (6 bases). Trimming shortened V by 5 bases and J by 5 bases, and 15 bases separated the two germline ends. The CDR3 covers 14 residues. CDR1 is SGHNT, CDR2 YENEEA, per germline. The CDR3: CASSVRGSGTEAFF. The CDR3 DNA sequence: TGTGCCAGCAGCGTAAGGGGGAGTGGTACTGAAGCTTTCTTT. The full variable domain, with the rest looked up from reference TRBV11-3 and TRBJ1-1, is EAGVVQSPRYKIIEKKQPVAFWCNPISGHNTLYWYLQNLGQGPELLIRYENEEAVDDSQLPKDRFSAERLKGVDSTLKIQPAELGDSAVYLCASSVRGSGTEAFFGQGTRLTVV.